Presented here are 10 T cell receptor beta chains from one specimen sequenced in a study of persistence of HIV-infected CD4 T cells. This was the immunoSEQ version 4 assay in survey mode. The protocol was immunoSEQ multiplex PCR, while the TCRdb copy is restricted to in-frame clones and leaves out a portion. The sample includes fewer than 35,000 clones, roughly 82% seen only once; the top ten take around 0.94%. No cognate antigen is known for these TCRs. Cells were stimulated with CMV-infected fibroblast lysates at roughly 10 ug/mL. CD40L/CD69 double-negative CD45RO-high memory CD4+ T cells were collected. Sample: CD4+ T cells sorted from PBMCs after 18-hour stimulation, taken from a patient who received antiretroviral therapy. The receptors were gathered from an adult man with HIV who was CMV-seropositive.

The rearrangement uses TRBV10-1 and TRBJ2-5; D is perhaps TRBD1 (7 bases). Trimming stripped 0 bases from V and 6 bases from J, with 11 bases between. The CDR3 consists of 14 residues. Germline V gene sequence: CDR1 WNHNN, CDR2 SYGVQD (reference sequence). CDR3 loop: CASSESPGGKTQYF. CDR3 DNA: TGCGCCAGCAGTGAGTCGCCAGGGGGGAAGACCCAGTACTTC.

The chain joins TRBV6-1 to TRBJ2-5; possibly TRBD1 or TRBD2 for D (7 bases each). Between the trimmed V and J ends, which lost 3 bases and 6 bases, there was a span of 20 bases. The germline CDR1 and CDR2 sequences are MNHNS and SASEGT. The CDR3 length is 16 residues. This CDR3 reads CASSEPTGRERKTQYF. CDR3 nucleotides: TGTGCCAGCAGTGAGCCGACAGGGAGGGAGAGAAAGACCCAGTACTTC.

The CDR3 protein is CASSPGLAGGNEQFF. The DNA of the CDR3 is TGTGCCAGCAGTCCCGGACTAGCGGGGGGCAATGAGCAGTTCTTC. V gene TRBV6-5 combines with J gene TRBJ2-1; 14 nucleotides line up with TRBD2. Per the germline V gene, CDR1 is MNHEY and CDR2 is SVGAGI. V was pared by 5 bases and J by 6 bases, with 3 bases of the junction left unmatched. The CDR3 covers 15 residues.

The V gene is TRBV6-2 or TRBV6-3, the J gene TRBJ1-2; D uncertain. The CDR3 covers 15 residues. CDR1 is MNHEY and CDR2 is SVGEGT in the germline V gene. V lost 4 bases and J 6 bases, leaving 18 bases between the germline ends. The DNA for the CDR3 is TGTGCCAGCAGTTCCCCGGGCCAAGGACGTGATGGCTACACCTTC. Its translation: CASSSPGQGRDGYTF.

This rearrangement joins TRBV5-1 to TRBJ1-4; no clear D. CDR1 and CDR2 from the germline V gene are SGHRS and YFSETQ. The CDR3 length is 13 residues. Between the trimmed V and J ends, which lost 2 bases and 10 bases, there was a span of 12 bases. The CDR3 loop is CASSFGPGGKLFF. CDR3 sequence (DNA): TGCGCCAGCAGCTTTGGCCCCGGCGGAAAACTGTTTTTT.

V and J are TRBV15 and TRBJ1-2, with TRBD1 identical over 7 bases. CDR3 length: 16 residues. V was pared by 0 bases and J by 1 base, with 5 bases of the junction left unmatched. Germline CDR1 is LNHNV and CDR2 is YYDKDF (reference sequence). The CDR3: CATSRDLAGGNYGYTF. Here the CDR3 DNA reads TGTGCCACCAGCAGAGATCTGGCAGGGGGTAACTATGGCTACACCTTC.

The chain couples TRBV4-1 to TRBJ2-3; D may be TRBD1 (6 bases). CDR3 size: 18 residues. The germline V and J ends were trimmed by 1 base and 2 bases, with 19 bases remaining between them. Germline V lookup: CDR1 MGHRA, CDR2 YSYEKL. This CDR3 reads CASSQGPGIAGDTDTQYF. CDR3 in DNA: TGCGCCAGCAGCCAAGGGCCCGGTATAGCAGGGGACACAGATACGCAGTATTTT.

This clone was observed a handful of times. The J gene is TRBJ1-2, the V gene TRBV6-5; D unclear. Germline V gene sequence: CDR1 MNHEY, CDR2 SVGAGI. Trimming left V 6 bases short and J 6 bases short, with 11 bases between. The CDR3 is made up of 12 amino acids. Written as DNA, the CDR3 is TGTGCCAGCAGCCTCCTGGGTAATGGCTACACCTTC. This codes for CASSLLGNGYTF.

The chain has TRBV10-3 and TRBJ1-3; weak D call: TRBD1 (5 bases). The length of the CDR3 is 13 residues. The V end lost 6 bases, the J end lost 3 bases, and 9 bases lay between the germline ends. CDR1 is ENHRY and CDR2 is SYGVKD in the germline V gene. This CDR3 reads CAIRTVGGNTIYF. Written as DNA, the CDR3 is TGTGCCATCAGGACAGTGGGTGGAAACACCATATATTTT.

The chain recombines TRBV4-1 with TRBJ2-5; TRBD2 matches at 9 bases. The trim removed 0 bases at V and 3 bases at J, leaving 17 bases unmatched. CDR3 length equals 20 residues. CDR1 MGHRA and CDR2 YSYEKL come from the germline V gene. The CDR3 DNA follows: TGCGCCAGCAGCCAAGATCCAGCGGCTAGCGGGGTGGGGGTAAAAGAGACCCAGTACTTC. Encoded protein: CASSQDPAASGVGVKETQYF.